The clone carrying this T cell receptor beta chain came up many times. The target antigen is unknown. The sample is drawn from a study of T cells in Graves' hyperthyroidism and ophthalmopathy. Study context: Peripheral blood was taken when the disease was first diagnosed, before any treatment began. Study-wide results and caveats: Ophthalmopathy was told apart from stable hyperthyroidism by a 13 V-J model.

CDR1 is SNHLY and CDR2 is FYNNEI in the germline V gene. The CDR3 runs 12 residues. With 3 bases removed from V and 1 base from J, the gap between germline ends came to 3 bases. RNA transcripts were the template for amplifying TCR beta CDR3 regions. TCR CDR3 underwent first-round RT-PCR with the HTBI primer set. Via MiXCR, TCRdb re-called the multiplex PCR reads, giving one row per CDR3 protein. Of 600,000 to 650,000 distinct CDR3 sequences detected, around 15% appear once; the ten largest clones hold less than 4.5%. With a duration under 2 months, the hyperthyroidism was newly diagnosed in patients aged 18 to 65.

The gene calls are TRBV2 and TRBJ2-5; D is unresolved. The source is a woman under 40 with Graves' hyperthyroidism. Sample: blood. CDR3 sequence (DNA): TGTGCCAGCAGTGACAGCCAAGAGACCCAGTACTTC. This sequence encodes CASSDSQETQYF.